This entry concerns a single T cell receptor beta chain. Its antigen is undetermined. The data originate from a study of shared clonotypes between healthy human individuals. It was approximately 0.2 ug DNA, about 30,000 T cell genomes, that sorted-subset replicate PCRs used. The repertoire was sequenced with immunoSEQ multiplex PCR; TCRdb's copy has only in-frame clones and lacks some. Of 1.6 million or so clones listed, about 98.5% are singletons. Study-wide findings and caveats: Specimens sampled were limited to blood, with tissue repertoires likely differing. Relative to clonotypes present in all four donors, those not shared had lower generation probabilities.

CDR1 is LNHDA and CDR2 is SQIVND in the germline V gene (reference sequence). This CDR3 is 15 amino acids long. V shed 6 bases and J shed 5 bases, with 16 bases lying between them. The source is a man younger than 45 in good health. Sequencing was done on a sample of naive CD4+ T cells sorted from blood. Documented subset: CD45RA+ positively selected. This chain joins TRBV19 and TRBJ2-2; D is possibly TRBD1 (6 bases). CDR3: CASRITQGSTGELFF. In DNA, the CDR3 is TGTGCCAGTAGGATCACGCAGGGGTCTACCGGGGAGCTGTTTTTT.